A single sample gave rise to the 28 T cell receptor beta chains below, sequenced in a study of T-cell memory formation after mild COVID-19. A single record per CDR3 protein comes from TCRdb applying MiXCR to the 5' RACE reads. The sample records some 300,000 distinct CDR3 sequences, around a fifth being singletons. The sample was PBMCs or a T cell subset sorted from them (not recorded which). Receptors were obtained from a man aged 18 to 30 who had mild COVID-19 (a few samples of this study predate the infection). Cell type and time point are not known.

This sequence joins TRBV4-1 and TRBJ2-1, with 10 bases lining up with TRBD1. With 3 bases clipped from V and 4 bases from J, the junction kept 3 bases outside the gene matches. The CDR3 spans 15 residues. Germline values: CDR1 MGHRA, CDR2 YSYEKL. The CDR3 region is CASSQGDRGYNEQFF. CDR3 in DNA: TGCGCCAGCAGCCAGGGGGACAGGGGATACAATGAGCAGTTCTTC.

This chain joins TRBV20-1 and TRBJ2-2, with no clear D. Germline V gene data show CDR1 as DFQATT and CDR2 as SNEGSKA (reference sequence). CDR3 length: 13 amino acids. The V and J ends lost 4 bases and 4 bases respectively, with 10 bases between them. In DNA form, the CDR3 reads TGCAGTGCTATGGGCATCTCCACCGGGGAGCTGTTTTTT. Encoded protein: CSAMGISTGELFF.

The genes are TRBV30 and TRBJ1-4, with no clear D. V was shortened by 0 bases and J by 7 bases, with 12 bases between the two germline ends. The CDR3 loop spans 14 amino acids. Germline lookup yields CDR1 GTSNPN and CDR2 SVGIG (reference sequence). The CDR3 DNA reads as TGTGCCTGGAGTGTACTGAAAGGCGGTGAAAAACTGTTTTTT. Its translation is CAWSVLKGGEKLFF.

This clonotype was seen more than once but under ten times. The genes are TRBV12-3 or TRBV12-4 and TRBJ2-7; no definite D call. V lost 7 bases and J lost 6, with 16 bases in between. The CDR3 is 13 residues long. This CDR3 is CASTGPPSGEQYF. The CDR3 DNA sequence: TGTGCCAGCACGGGCCCGCCCTCCGGCGAGCAGTACTTC.

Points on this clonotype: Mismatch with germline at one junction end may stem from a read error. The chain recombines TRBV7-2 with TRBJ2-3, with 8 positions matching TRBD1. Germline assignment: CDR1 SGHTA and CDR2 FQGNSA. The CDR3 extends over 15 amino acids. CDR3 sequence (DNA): TGTGACAGCAGCTCAGGACAGGGAGTGGGAGATACGCAGTATTTT. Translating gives CDSSSGQGVGDTQYF.

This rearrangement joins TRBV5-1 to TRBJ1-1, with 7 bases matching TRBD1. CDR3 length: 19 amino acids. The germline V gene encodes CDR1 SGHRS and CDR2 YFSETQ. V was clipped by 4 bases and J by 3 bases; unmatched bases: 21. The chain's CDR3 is CASSPRGPFSGRGDTEAFF. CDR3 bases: TGCGCCAGCAGCCCCAGAGGGCCCTTTTCGGGCAGGGGGGACACTGAAGCTTTCTTT.

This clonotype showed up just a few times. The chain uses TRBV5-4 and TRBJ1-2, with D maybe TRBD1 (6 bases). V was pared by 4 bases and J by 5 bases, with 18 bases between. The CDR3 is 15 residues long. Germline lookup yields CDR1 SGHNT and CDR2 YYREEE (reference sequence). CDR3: CASSKPGQTQYGYTF. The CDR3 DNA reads TGTGCCAGCAGCAAGCCGGGACAAACTCAATATGGCTACACCTTC.

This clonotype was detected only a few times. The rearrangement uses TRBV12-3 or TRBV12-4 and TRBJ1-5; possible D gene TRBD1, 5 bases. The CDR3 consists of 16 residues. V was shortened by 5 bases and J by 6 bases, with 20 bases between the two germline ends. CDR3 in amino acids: CASSPRGEEIGQPQHF. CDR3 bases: TGTGCCAGCAGTCCTCGGGGCGAGGAGATAGGTCAGCCCCAGCATTTT.

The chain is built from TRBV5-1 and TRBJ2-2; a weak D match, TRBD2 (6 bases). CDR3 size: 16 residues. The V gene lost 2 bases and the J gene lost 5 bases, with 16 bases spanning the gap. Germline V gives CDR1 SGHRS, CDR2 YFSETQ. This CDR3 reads CASSLGMIGGTGELFF. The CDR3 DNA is TGCGCCAGCAGCTTAGGGATGATCGGGGGTACCGGGGAGCTGTTTTTT.

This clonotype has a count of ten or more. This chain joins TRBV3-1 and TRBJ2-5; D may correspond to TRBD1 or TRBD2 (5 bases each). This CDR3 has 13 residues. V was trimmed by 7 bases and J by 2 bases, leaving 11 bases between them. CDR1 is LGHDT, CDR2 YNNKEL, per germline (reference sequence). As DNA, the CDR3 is TGTGCCAGCACCCTCGGGGCTCAAGAGACCCAGTACTTC. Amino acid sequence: CASTLGAQETQYF.

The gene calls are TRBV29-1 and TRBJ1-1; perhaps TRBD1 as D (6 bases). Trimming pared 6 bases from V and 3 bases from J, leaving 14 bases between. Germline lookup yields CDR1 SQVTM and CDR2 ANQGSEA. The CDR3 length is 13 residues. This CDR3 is CSVKTGWYTEAFF. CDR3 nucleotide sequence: TGCAGCGTAAAGACAGGCTGGTACACTGAAGCTTTCTTT.

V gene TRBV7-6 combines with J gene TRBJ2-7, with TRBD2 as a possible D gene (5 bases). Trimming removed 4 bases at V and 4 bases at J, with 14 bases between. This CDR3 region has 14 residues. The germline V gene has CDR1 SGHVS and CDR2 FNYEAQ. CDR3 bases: TGTGCCAGCAGCTCCCGACTAAACAGTTACGAGCAGTACTTC. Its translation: CASSSRLNSYEQYF.

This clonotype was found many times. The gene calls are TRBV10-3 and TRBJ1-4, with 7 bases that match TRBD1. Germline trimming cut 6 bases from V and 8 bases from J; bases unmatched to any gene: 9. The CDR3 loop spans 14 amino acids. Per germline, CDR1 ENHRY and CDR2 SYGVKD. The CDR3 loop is CAISNSQTGEKLFF. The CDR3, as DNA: TGTGCCATCAGCAATTCCCAGACAGGGGAAAAACTGTTTTTT.

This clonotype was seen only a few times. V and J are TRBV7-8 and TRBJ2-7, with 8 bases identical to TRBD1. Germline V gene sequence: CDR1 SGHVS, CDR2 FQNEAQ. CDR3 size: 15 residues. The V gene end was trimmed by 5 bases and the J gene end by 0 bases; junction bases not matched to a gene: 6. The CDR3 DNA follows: TGTGCCAGCAGCCTAGGGGACAGGTACTCCTACGAGCAGTACTTC. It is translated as CASSLGDRYSYEQYF.

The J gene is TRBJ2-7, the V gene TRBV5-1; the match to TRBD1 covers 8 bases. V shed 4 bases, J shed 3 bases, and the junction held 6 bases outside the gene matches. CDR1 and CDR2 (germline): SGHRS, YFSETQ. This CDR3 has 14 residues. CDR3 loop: CASSLGQAIYEQYF. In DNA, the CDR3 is TGCGCCAGCAGCCTGGGACAGGCAATCTACGAGCAGTACTTC.

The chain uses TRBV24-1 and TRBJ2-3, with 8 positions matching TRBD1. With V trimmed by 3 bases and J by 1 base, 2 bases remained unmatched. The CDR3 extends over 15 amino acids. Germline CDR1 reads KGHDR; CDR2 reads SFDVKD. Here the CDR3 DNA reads TGTGCCACCAGTGATCCGGGACAGGGCACAGATACGCAGTATTTT. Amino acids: CATSDPGQGTDTQYF.

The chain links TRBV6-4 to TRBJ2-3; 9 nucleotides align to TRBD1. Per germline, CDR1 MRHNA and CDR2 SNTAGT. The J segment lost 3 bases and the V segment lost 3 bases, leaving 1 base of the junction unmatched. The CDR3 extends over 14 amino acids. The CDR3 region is CASSEQGATDTQYF. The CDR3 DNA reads TGTGCCAGCAGTGAACAGGGGGCAACAGATACGCAGTATTTT.

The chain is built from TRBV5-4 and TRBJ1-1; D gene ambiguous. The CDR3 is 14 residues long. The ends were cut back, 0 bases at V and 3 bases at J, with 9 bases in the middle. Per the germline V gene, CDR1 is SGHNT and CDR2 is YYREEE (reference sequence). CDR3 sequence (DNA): TGTGCCAGCAGCTTGGCCGGAAGGGACACTGAAGCTTTCTTT. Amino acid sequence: CASSLAGRDTEAFF.

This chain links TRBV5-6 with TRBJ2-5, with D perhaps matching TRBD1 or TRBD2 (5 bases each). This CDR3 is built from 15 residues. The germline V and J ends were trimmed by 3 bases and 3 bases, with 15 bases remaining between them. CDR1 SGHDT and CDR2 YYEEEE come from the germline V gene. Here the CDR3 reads CASSSPTVGEETQYF. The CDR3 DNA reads TGTGCCAGCAGCTCCCCTACTGTGGGGGAAGAGACCCAGTACTTC.

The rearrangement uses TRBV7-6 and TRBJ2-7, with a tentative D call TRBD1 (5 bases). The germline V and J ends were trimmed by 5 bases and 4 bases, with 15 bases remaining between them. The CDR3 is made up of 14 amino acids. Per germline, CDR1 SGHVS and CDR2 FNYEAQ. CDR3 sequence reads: CASSPDQGGYEQYF. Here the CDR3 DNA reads TGTGCCAGCAGCCCGGACCAGGGTGGTTACGAGCAGTACTTC.

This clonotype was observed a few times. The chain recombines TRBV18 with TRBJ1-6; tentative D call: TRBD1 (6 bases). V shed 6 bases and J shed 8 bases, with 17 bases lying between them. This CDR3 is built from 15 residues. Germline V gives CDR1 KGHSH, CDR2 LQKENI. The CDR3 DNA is TGTGCCAGCTCGACTTTACAGGGCGTCGATTCACCCCTCCACTTT. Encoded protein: CASSTLQGVDSPLHF.

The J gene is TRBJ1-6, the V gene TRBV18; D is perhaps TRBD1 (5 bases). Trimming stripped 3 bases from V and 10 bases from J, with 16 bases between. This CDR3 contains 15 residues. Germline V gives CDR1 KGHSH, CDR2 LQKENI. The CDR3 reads CASSPSPQGESPLHF. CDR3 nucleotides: TGTGCCAGCTCACCTTCCCCGCAGGGTGAATCACCCCTCCACTTT.

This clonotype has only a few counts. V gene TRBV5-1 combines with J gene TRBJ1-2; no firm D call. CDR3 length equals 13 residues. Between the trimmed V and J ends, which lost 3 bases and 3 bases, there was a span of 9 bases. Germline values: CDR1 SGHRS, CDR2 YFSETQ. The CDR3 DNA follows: TGCGCCAGCAGCTCTGGACGGGACTATGGCTACACCTTC. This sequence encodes CASSSGRDYGYTF.

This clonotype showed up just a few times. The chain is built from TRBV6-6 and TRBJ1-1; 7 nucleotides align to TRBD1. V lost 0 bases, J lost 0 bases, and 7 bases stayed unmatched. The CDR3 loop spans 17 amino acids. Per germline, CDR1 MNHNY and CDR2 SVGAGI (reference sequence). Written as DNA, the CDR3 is TGTGCCAGCAGTTACTCGTCAGGGGGATGGATGAACACTGAAGCTTTCTTT. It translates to CASSYSSGGWMNTEAFF.

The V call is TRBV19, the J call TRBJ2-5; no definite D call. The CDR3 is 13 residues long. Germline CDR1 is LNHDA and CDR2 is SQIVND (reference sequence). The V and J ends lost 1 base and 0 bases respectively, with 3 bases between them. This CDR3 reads CASSIGDQETQYF. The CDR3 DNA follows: TGTGCCAGTAGTATAGGGGACCAAGAGACCCAGTACTTC.

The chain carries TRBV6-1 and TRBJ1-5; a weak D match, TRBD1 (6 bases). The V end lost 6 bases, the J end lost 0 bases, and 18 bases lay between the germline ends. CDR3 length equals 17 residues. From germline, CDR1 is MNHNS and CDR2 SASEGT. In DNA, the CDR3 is TGTGCCAGCAGACAGGACAGTGGACAGATTAGCAATCAGCCCCAGCATTTT. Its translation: CASRQDSGQISNQPQHF.

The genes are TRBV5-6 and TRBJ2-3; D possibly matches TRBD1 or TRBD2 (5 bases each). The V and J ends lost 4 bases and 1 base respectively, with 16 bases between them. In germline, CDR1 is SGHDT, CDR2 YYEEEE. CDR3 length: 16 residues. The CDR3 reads CASSPWPGRRTDTQYF. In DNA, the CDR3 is TGTGCCAGCAGCCCTTGGCCGGGACGCCGCACAGATACGCAGTATTTT.

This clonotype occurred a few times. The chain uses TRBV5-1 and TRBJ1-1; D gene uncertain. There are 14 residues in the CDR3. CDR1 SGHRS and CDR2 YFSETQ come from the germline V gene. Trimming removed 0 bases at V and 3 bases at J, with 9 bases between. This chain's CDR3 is CASSLEFTYTEAFF. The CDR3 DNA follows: TGCGCCAGCAGCTTGGAATTTACGTACACTGAAGCTTTCTTT. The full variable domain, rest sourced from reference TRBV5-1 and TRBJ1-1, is KAGVTQTPRYLIKTRGQQVTLSCSPISGHRSVSWYQQTPGQGLQFLFEYFSETQRNKGNFPGRFSGRQFSNSRSEMNVSTLELGDSALYLCASSLEFTYTEAFFGQGTRLTVV.